This T cell receptor (beta chain) emerged from a study of cytomegalovirus exposure and HLA in healthy donors. The V gene's germline CDR1 is SEHNR and CDR2 FQNEAQ (reference sequence). The CDR3 has 13 amino acids. V dropped 1 base and J dropped 3 bases, with 7 bases sitting between them. PCR used 60 Vbeta primers and 13 Jbeta primers. Here immunoSEQ multiplex PCR was the method, and the copy in TCRdb shows in-frame clones only, minus some. The table lists roughly 34,000 clones, 75% to 85% of them singletons, with approximately 5.5% in the top ten. V and J are TRBV7-9 and TRBJ2-7; a weak D match, TRBD1 (6 bases). The source of this sequence is a male donor in good health and CMV-seronegative. The sequenced material came from PBMCs. The chain's CDR3 is CASSLGGHYEQYF. CDR3 in DNA: TGTGCCAGCAGCTTAGGGGGACACTACGAGCAGTACTTC.